This T cell receptor beta chain derives from a study of shared clonotypes between healthy human individuals. Healthy HIV-negative adults without recent acute infections or vaccinations served as donors. Sequencing used immunoSEQ multiplex PCR; TCRdb keeps in-frame clones, though not all of them. The sample carries over 1.5 million clones, under 99% recorded once. Per germline, CDR1 SGHKS and CDR2 YYEKEE (reference sequence). Deletions cut 4 bases from V and 5 bases from J, with 13 bases between. The CDR3 has 13 amino acids. Sequences were obtained from naive CD4+ T cells sorted from blood. Subset of the sample: CD45RA+ positively selected. The gene calls are TRBV5-5 and TRBJ2-7; D might be TRBD2 (5 bases). This clonotype originated in a man under 40 in good health. The CDR3 reads CASSRPTGDEQYF. The CDR3 coding sequence is TGTGCCAGCAGCCGCCCGACCGGGGACGAGCAGTACTTC.